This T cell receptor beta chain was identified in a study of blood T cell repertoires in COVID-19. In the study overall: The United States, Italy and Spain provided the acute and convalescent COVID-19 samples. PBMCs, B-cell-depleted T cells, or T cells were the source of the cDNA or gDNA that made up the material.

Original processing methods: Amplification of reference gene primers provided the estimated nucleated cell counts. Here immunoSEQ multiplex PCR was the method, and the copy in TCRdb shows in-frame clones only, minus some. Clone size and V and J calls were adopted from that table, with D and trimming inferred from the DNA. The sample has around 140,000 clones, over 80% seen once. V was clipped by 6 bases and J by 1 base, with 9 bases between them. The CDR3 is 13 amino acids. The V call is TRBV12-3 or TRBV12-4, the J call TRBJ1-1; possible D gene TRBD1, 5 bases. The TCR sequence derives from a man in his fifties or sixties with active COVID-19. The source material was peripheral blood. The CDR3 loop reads CASSRRENTEAFF. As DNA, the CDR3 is TGTGCCAGCAGCCGCAGGGAGAACACTGAAGCTTTCTTT.